This TCR beta chain was retrieved from a study of T cell changes during pregnancy in multiple sclerosis. The repertoire was sequenced with immunoSEQ multiplex PCR; TCRdb's copy has only in-frame clones and lacks some. The sample shows tens of thousands of clones, about 92% of them seen only once. This CDR3 region has 15 residues. Germline V gene lookup returns CDR1 SNHLY and CDR2 FYNNEI. Unmatched junction bases numbered 8, after V lost 6 bases and J lost 4 bases. This chain connects TRBV2 to TRBJ2-2; 7 bases match TRBD1. The receptor's source is a female donor with multiple sclerosis, enrolled in a pregnancy study. The sample here was CD4+ T cells from peripheral blood mononuclear cells, taken in the second trimester of pregnancy. CDR3 sequence reads: CASSQQGLSTGELFF. In nucleotides, the CDR3 is TGTGCCAGCAGCCAACAGGGGCTAAGCACCGGGGAGCTGTTTTTT.